This record covers a single T cell receptor (beta chain). The data were taken from a study of blood T cell repertoires in COVID-19. Study summary: Sites in the United States, Italy and Spain provided acute and convalescent COVID-19 samples.

In the study's own analysis: Amplifying reference gene primers gave estimates of nucleated cell counts. Assay: immunoSEQ multiplex PCR; the TCRdb copy retains only in-frame clones and omits some. For V, J and clone size, that table is used; D and trimming come from the DNA. The sample has about 160,000 clones, 70% to 85% seen once. The germline gives CDR1 MGHRA, CDR2 YSYEKL. The length of the CDR3 is 14 residues. V dropped 4 bases and J dropped 10; count of bases not matched to a gene: 9. Sequencing was performed on peripheral blood. This chain links TRBV4-1 with TRBJ2-1; 8 positions agree with TRBD2. This TCR was recovered from an elderly woman with acute or convalescent COVID-19. The DNA of the CDR3 is TGCGCCAGCAGCCTGGGGAGCGGGAGACGCGAGCAGTTCTTC. Translated: CASSLGSGRREQFF.